A single TCR beta chain is shown here with its context. The entry originates in a study of blood T cell repertoires in COVID-19. For the study at large: Acute and convalescent COVID-19 specimens originated in the United States, Italy and Spain. T cells, B-cell-depleted T cells, or PBMCs provided the cDNA or gDNA that served as material.

Authors' data handling: Reference gene primer amplification in the assay estimated nucleated cell counts. Profiling relied on immunoSEQ multiplex PCR, and the TCRdb table lists in-frame clones only, not all of them. V and J calls and clone size come straight from that table; D and trimming were deduced from the DNA. The table shows about 220,000 clones, with 80% to 85% occurring only once. CDR3 length equals 15 residues. V dropped 3 bases and J dropped 4 bases, with 16 bases sitting between them. Germline lookup yields CDR1 SGDLS and CDR2 YYNGEE. V usage is TRBV9 and J usage is TRBJ1-2, with no clear D. The sequenced sample was peripheral blood. The sequence was obtained from a woman aged 60 to 75 with acute or convalescent COVID-19. In nucleotides, the CDR3 is TGTGCCAGCAGCGCCCGCGCGGTCGGGTGCTATGGCTACACCTTC. Translated: CASSARAVGCYGYTF.